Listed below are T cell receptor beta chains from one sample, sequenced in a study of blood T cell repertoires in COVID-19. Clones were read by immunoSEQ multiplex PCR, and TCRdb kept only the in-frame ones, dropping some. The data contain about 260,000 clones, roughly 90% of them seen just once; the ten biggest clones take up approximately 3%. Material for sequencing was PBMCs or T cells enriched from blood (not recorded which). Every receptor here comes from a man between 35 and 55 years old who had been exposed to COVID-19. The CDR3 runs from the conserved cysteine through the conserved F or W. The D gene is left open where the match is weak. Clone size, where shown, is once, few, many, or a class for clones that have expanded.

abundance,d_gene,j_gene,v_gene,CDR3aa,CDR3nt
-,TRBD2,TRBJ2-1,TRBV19,CASSIPREGLGREQFF,TGTGCCAGTAGTATACCGCGGGAGGGCCTTGGACGTGAGCAGTTCTTC
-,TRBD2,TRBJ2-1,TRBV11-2,CASSLPGLAGHNEQFF,TGTGCCAGCAGCTTGCCAGGACTAGCGGGACACAATGAGCAGTTCTTC
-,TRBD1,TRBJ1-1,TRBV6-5,CASSYSYTGTGVEAFF,TGTGCCAGCAGTTACTCGTACACCGGGACAGGGGTTGAAGCTTTCTTT
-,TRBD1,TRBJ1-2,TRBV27,CASSSQTGKTDGYTF,TGTGCCAGCAGTTCCCAGACAGGGAAAACGGATGGCTACACCTTC
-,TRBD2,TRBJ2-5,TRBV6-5,CASRAAGYQETQYF,TGTGCCAGCAGAGCAGCGGGATACCAAGAGACCCAGTACTTC
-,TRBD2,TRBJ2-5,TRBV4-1,CASSQTSGMTGETQYF,TGCGCCAGCAGCCAAACTAGCGGGATGACCGGAGAGACCCAGTACTTC
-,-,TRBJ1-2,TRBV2,CASSELGVVQGGYTF,TGTGCCAGCAGTGAATTAGGGGTAGTTCAGGGTGGCTACACCTTC
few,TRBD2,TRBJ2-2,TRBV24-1,CATSGLAGNTGELFF,TGTGCCACCAGTGGACTAGCGGGAAACACCGGGGAGCTGTTTTTT
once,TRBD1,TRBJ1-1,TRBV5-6,CASSLRTGRNTEAFF,TGTGCCAGCAGCCTCCGGACAGGGAGAAACACTGAAGCTTTCTTT
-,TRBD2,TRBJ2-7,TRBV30,CAWSVPSSGSLEQYF,TGTGCCTGGAGTGTACCCAGTAGCGGGAGTCTCGAGCAGTACTTC
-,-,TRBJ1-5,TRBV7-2,CASSLGWQIDQPQHF,TGTGCCAGCAGCTTAGGGTGGCAGATTGATCAGCCCCAGCATTTT
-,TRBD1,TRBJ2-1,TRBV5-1,CASSLLQGANEQFF,TGCGCCAGCAGCTTGCTTCAGGGGGCCAATGAGCAGTTCTTC
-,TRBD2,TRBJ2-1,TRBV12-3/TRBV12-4,CASSSAGVEQFF,TGTGCCAGCAGTTCAGCGGGAGTTGAGCAGTTCTTC
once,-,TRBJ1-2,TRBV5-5,CASSLGRNYGYTF,TGTGCCAGCAGCTTGGGCAGAAACTATGGCTACACCTTC
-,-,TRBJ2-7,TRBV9,CASSGDTRYEQYF,TGTGCCAGCAGCGGGGACACCCGCTACGAGCAGTACTTC
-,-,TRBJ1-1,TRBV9,CASSADTNTEAFF,TGTGCCAGCAGCGCAGACACGAACACTGAAGCTTTCTTT
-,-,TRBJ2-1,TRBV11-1,CASSLKGSVGNEQFF,TGTGCCAGCAGCTTAAAAGGTAGCGTGGGCAATGAGCAGTTCTTC
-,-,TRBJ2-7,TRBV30,CAWSTRYGHNTYEQYF,TGTGCCTGGAGTACCCGCTACGGACACAATACCTACGAGCAGTACTTC
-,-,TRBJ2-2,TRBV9,CASSVVYGELFF,TGTGCCAGCAGCGTAGTGTACGGGGAGCTGTTTTTT
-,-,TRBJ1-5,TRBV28,CASSSLSGGHQPQHF,TGTGCCAGCAGTTCACTTTCCGGGGGACATCAGCCCCAGCATTTT
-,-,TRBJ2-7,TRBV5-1,CASSLGAGNSYEQYF,TGCGCCAGCAGCTTGGGGGCGGGTAACTCCTACGAGCAGTACTTC
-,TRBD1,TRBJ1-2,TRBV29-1,CSVLQGAGYGYTF,TGCAGCGTCCTCCAGGGGGCCGGCTATGGCTACACCTTC
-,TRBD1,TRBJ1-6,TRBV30,CAWSSRQGMNSPLHF,TGTGCCTGGAGTTCGAGACAGGGGATGAATTCACCCCTCCACTTT
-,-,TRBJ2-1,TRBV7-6,CASSLGQTDRFF,TGTGCCAGCAGCTTAGGACAGACGGACCGGTTCTTC
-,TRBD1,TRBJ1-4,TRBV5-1,CASSRDRARNEKLFF,TGCGCCAGCAGCAGGGACAGGGCAAGAAATGAAAAACTGTTTTTT
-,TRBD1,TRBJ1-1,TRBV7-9,CASSPKTGTEAFF,TGTGCCAGCAGCCCAAAGACAGGGACTGAAGCTTTCTTT
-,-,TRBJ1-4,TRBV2,CASRRGGATEKLFF,TGTGCCAGCAGGCGGGGAGGGGCTACTGAAAAACTGTTTTTT
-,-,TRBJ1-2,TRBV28,CASSFSGVVVDYGYTF,TGTGCCAGCAGTTTTTCCGGGGTCGTTGTAGACTATGGCTACACCTTC
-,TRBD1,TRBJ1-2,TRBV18,CASSPPQGAGYGYTF,TGTGCCAGCTCACCACCGCAGGGGGCAGGCTATGGCTACACCTTC
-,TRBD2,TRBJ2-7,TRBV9,CASSVDLAAMSYEQYF,TGTGCCAGCAGCGTAGACCTAGCGGCAATGTCCTACGAGCAGTACTTC
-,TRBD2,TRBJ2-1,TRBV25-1,CASSGTSGRAVYEQFF,TGTGCCAGCAGTGGCACTAGCGGGAGGGCCGTCTATGAGCAGTTCTTC
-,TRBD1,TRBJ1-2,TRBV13,CASSSLRGNYGYTF,TGTGCCAGCAGCTCCCTCAGGGGGAACTATGGCTACACCTTC
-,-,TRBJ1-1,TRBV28,CASSLPLTETNTEAFF,TGTGCCAGCAGTTTACCCTTGACAGAGACGAACACTGAAGCTTTCTTT
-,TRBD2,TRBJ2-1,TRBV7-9,CASSQNFGTIINEQFF,TGTGCCAGCAGCCAAAATTTCGGGACTATCATCAATGAGCAGTTCTTC
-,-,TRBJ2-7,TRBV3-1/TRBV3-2,CASSHSRWERVGEQYF,TGTGCCAGCAGCCACTCTAGGTGGGAGAGAGTAGGGGAGCAGTACTTC
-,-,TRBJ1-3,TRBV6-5,CASSYTTGASGNTIYF,TGTGCCAGCAGTTATACCACAGGTGCCTCTGGAAACACCATATATTTT
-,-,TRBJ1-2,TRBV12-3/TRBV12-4,CASRKGPNYGYTF,TGTGCCAGCAGAAAGGGGCCCAACTATGGCTACACCTTC
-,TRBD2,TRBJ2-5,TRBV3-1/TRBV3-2,CASSQGTSGPGGETQYF,TGTGCCAGCAGCCAAGGGACTAGCGGGCCCGGTGGAGAGACCCAGTACTTC
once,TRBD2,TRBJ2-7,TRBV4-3,CASSQKSGTSYEQYF,TGCGCCAGCAGCCAGAAATCCGGGACTAGCTACGAGCAGTACTTC
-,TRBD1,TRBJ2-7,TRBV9,CASSVGGTGAYEQYF,TGTGCCAGCAGCGTAGGAGGGACAGGGGCTTACGAGCAGTACTTC
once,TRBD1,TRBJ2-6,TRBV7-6,CASSLKGRWTGMHSGANVLTF,TGTGCCAGCAGCTTAAAAGGTAGATGGACAGGTATGCACTCTGGGGCCAACGTCCTGACTTTC